One and the same sample provided the 21 T cell receptor beta chains below, sequenced in a study of blood T cells in healthy people across ages. Primed by a sample-barcoded 5' primer and a J-beta primer mix, a second PCR proceeded for 7 to 11 cycles. TCRdb called the 5' RACE reads again in MiXCR, with one record for every CDR3 protein. The sample yields around 700,000 distinct CDR3 sequences, around a quarter seen once. The data also belong to a second study, concerning T cells of mothers and their children.

The sequenced sample was blood. The receptors shown here come from a boy younger than 18 in good health.

This clonotype was recorded a few times. The V gene is TRBV12-3 or TRBV12-4, the J gene TRBJ2-1, with 11 bases identical to TRBD2. The CDR3 loop spans 18 amino acids. V shed 6 bases and J 3 bases; nucleotides not matched to a gene: 13. CDR3 residues: CASSSLSGTSGFYNEQFF. The DNA of the CDR3 is TGTGCCAGCAGCAGCCTCTCCGGGACTAGCGGTTTCTACAATGAGCAGTTCTTC.

This clonotype was seen a handful of times. V and J are TRBV5-4 and TRBJ2-6, with D tentatively TRBD2 (5 bases). Trimming cost V 5 bases and J 2 bases, with 11 bases left between them. CDR3 size: 15 residues. From germline, CDR1 is SGHNT and CDR2 YYREEE (reference sequence). CDR3 sequence reads: CASRIEGPGANVLTF. The CDR3 coding sequence is TGTGCCAGCAGGATTGAGGGCCCTGGGGCCAACGTCCTGACTTTC.

The sample holds a few counts of this clonotype. This chain connects TRBV29-1 to TRBJ2-4, with D tentatively TRBD1 (6 bases). The CDR3 runs 14 residues. Germline loops: CDR1 SQVTM, CDR2 ANQGSEA. Deletions cut 6 bases from V and 0 bases from J, with 12 bases between. CDR3 loop: CSVGDKLAKNIQYF. DNA for the CDR3: TGCAGCGTCGGGGACAAACTAGCCAAAAACATTCAGTACTTC.

The CDR3 DNA reads as TGTGCCAGCAGCCCAGGGGGCGCGAGGTCACCCCTCCACTTT. Its protein product is CASSPGGARSPLHF. The chain combines TRBV12-3 or TRBV12-4 with TRBJ1-6, with TRBD1 matching 8 bases. This CDR3 is built from 14 residues. The junction had 8 bases not matched to a gene; V was cut back by 6 bases and J by 10 bases.

This clonotype was counted between two and nine times. The CDR3, as DNA: TGTGCCAGCAACCCACTAGCGGGATTGCCTGAGACCCAGTACTTC. Amino acid sequence: CASNPLAGLPETQYF. The chain joins TRBV5-6 to TRBJ2-5; TRBD2 aligns across 10 bases. The CDR3 runs to 15 residues. The junction had 10 bases not matched to a gene; V was cut back by 6 bases and J by 5 bases. CDR1 is SGHDT and CDR2 is YYEEEE in the germline V gene.

The V gene is TRBV7-3, the J gene TRBJ2-4, with D possibly TRBD2 on 6 matching bases. Looked up from germline, CDR1 is SGHTA and CDR2 is FQGTGA. Deletions cut 5 bases from V and 13 bases from J, with 12 bases between. This CDR3 is 11 amino acids long. For the CDR3, the DNA is TGTGCCAGCAGCGATGGAGGGTTACAGTACTTC. Translated: CASSDGGLQYF.

The V gene is TRBV9, the J gene TRBJ2-7; D gene unclear. The V end lost 2 bases, the J end lost 3 bases, and 9 bases lay between the germline ends. The CDR3 consists of 13 residues. Germline V gene data show CDR1 as SGDLS and CDR2 as YYNGEE. The CDR3 sequence: CASSVAEFYEQYF. The CDR3 DNA sequence: TGTGCCAGCAGCGTGGCAGAGTTCTACGAGCAGTACTTC.

The chain has TRBV7-9 and TRBJ2-4, with no clear D. Germline CDR1 and CDR2: SEHNR and FQNEAQ (reference sequence). Trimming pared 4 bases from V and 10 bases from J, leaving 2 bases between. The CDR3 has 9 amino acids. DNA for the CDR3: TGTGCCAGCAGCTCAATTCAGTACTTC. It yields the protein CASSSIQYF.

The chain carries TRBV4-1 and TRBJ1-1; tentative D call: TRBD1 (6 bases). The germline CDR1 and CDR2 sequences are MGHRA and YSYEKL. The CDR3 is 13 residues long. Trimming pared 5 bases from V and 8 bases from J, leaving 15 bases between. CDR3 bases: TGCGCCAGCAGCACAGGGAAAACCGAGGAAGCTTTCTTT. The encoded protein is CASSTGKTEEAFF.

Regarding this clonotype: This may arise from a read error, as a much more abundant clone is one base away. The chain uses TRBV6-6 and TRBJ1-2; D possibly corresponds to TRBD1 (6 bases). Germline CDR1 MNHNY, CDR2 SVGAGI (reference sequence). CDR3 length: 12 residues. The CDR3 is CASRQYRDGHTF. CDR3 in DNA: TGTGCCAGCAGGCAGTACAGGGATGGCCACACCTTC.

The chain is built from TRBV14 and TRBJ2-5; no clear D. TRBJ2-1 matches the DNA end more closely, so the J call is doubtful. Germline loops: CDR1 SGHDN, CDR2 FVKESK. The CDR3 runs to 13 residues. Written as DNA, the CDR3 is TGTGCCAGCAGCCTCAGGTCCCGCGATGAGCAGTTCTTC. It is translated as CASSLRSRDEQFF.

The chain links TRBV3-1 to TRBJ1-6; D uncertain. The CDR3 is 15 amino acids. Trimming removed 5 bases from V and 8 bases from J, with 16 bases in between. Germline-derived CDR1 and CDR2 are LGHDT and YNNKEL (reference sequence). The CDR3 loop is CASSFGSGIDSPLHF. The CDR3 region has the DNA TGTGCCAGCAGCTTTGGTTCGGGGATCGATTCACCCCTCCACTTT.

The chain is built from TRBV28 and TRBJ2-5; D tentatively reads TRBD1 or TRBD2 (6 bases each). The assigned J gene may be wrong: the sequence end matches TRBJ2-1 better. The germline V gene has CDR1 MDHEN and CDR2 SYDVKM. The CDR3 has 16 amino acids. The CDR3 coding sequence is TGTGCCAGCAGTTTAAACGGAGGGGACAATTTCTATGAGCAGTTCTTC. Encoded protein: CASSLNGGDNFYEQFF.

The CDR3 nucleotides are TGTGCCAGCAGCCTCCGGGACAGGGTGGGGGTGGCAGATACGCAGTATTTT. Translated, it gives CASSLRDRVGVADTQYF. The chain combines TRBV7-8 with TRBJ2-3; 9 nucleotides align to TRBD1. Trimming took 5 bases from V and 4 from J; bases not matched to a gene: 13. Germline loops: CDR1 SGHVS, CDR2 FQNEAQ. The CDR3 spans 17 residues. The full variable domain, in which reference TRBV7-8 and TRBJ2-3 provide the parts outside the CDR3, is GAGVSQSPRYKVAKRGQDVALRCDPISGHVSLFWYQQALGQGPEFLTYFQNEAQLDKSGLPSDRFFAERPEGSVSTLKIQRTQQEDSAVYLCASSLRDRVGVADTQYFGPGTRLTVL.

The CDR3 reads CASSFSGNLYGYTF. CDR3 bases: TGTGCCAGCAGCTTCTCGGGTAACCTCTATGGCTACACCTTC. The chain links TRBV5-6 to TRBJ1-2; D gene ambiguous. In germline, CDR1 is SGHDT, CDR2 YYEEEE. Trimming left V 2 bases short and J 4 bases short, with 12 bases between. The CDR3 sequence is 14 residues long.

This clonotype was seen a few times. The rearrangement uses TRBV7-2 and TRBJ2-3; 9 bases align to TRBD1. The germline CDR1 and CDR2 sequences are SGHTA and FQGNSA. The V gene end was trimmed by 5 bases and the J gene end by 3 bases; junction bases not matched to a gene: 9. This CDR3 has 16 amino acids. CDR3 protein: CASSGGTGRGTDTQYF. The CDR3 DNA reads as TGTGCCAGCAGCGGGGGGACAGGGAGAGGGACAGATACGCAGTATTTT.

The chain carries TRBV29-1 and TRBJ2-3; 10 positions agree with TRBD1. The trim removed 8 bases at V and 4 bases at J, leaving 9 bases unmatched. Per the germline V gene, CDR1 is SQVTM and CDR2 is ANQGSEA. The CDR3 loop spans 14 amino acids. This chain's CDR3 is CSTQGQGQADTQYF. The DNA of the CDR3 is TGCAGCACACAGGGACAGGGGCAGGCAGATACGCAGTATTTT.

The table lists this clonotype with a few counts. The chain uses TRBV7-9 and TRBJ2-3; D possibly uses TRBD1 or TRBD2 (5 bases each). Looked up from germline, CDR1 is SEHNR and CDR2 is FQNEAQ (reference sequence). CDR3 length: 18 amino acids. V lost 6 bases to trimming and J lost 10 bases, with 32 bases between them. The DNA of the CDR3 is TGTGCCAGCAGGGGGCTTGGAAAAGACACAGACCTATACGGGGCGCAGTATTTT. It specifies CASRGLGKDTDLYGAQYF.

The DNA for the CDR3 is TGTGCCAGCAAGGCGGGAGGAACCTACGAGCAGTACTTC. Protein product: CASKAGGTYEQYF. The gene calls are TRBV3-1 and TRBJ2-7; 8 bases fit TRBD2. The CDR3 totals 13 residues. J gave up 2 bases and V 7 bases, and 4 bases lay outside the gene matches. CDR1 and CDR2 (germline): LGHDT, YNNKEL (reference sequence).

This clonotype appeared a few times. V gene TRBV12-3 or TRBV12-4 combines with J gene TRBJ2-2, with D unclear. Trimming took 7 bases from V and 0 from J, leaving 9 bases between them. CDR3 length equals 14 residues. CDR3 sequence: CASTEKANTGELFF. The CDR3 region has the DNA TGTGCCAGCACCGAGAAGGCGAACACCGGGGAGCTGTTTTTT.

This clonotype was counted between two and nine times. The chain links TRBV24-1 to TRBJ2-5; D possibly corresponds to TRBD1 (6 bases). CDR3 length: 15 amino acids. Germline-derived CDR1 and CDR2 are KGHDR and SFDVKD. V lost 0 bases and J 1 base, leaving 8 bases between the germline ends. The CDR3 region is CATSDLGGPQETQYF. CDR3 DNA: TGTGCCACCAGTGATTTGGGGGGCCCCCAAGAGACCCAGTACTTC.